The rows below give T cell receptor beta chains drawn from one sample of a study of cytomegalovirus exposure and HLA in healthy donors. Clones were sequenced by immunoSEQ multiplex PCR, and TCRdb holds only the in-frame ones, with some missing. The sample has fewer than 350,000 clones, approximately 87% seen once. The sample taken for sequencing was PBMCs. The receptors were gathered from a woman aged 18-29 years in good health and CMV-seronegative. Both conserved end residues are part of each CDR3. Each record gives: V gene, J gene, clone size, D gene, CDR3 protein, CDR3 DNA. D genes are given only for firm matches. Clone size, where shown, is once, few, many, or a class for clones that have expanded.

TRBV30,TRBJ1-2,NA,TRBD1,CAGRTGSGYGYTF,TGTGCCGGACGGACAGGGTCTGGCTATGGCTACACCTTC
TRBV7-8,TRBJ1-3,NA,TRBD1,CASSRTGGPSGNTIYF,TGTGCCAGCAGCCGGACAGGGGGCCCCTCTGGAAACACCATATATTTT
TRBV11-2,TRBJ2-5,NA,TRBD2,CASRDRLAGGIQETQYF,TGTGCCAGCAGAGACCGACTAGCGGGAGGGATCCAAGAGACCCAGTACTTC
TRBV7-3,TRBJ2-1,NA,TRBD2,CASSRTSGGRNEQFF,TGTGCCAGCAGCCGGACTAGCGGAGGCCGGAATGAGCAGTTCTTC
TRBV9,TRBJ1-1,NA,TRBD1,CASSGTGTGDTEAFF,TGTGCCAGCAGCGGTACCGGGACAGGGGATACTGAAGCTTTCTTT
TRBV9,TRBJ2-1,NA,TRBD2,CASSIGGSSGRSNEQFF,TGTGCCAGCAGCATCGGCGGGTCTAGCGGGAGATCTAATGAGCAGTTCTTC
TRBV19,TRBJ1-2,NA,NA,CASSIILLPRYGYTF,TGTGCCAGTAGTATAATTCTCCTTCCACGGTATGGCTACACCTTC
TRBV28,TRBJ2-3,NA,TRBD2,CASSLYVASGTDTQYF,TGTGCCAGCAGTTTATATGTGGCTAGCGGAACAGATACGCAGTATTTT
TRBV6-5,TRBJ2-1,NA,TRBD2,CASSYSSGTYNEQFF,TGTGCCAGCAGTTACTCTAGCGGGACCTACAATGAGCAGTTCTTC
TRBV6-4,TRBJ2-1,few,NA,CASRKEAVSSYNEQFF,TGTGCCAGCAGAAAAGAAGCGGTTAGCTCCTACAATGAGCAGTTCTTC
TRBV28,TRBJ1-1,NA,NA,CASSRQTGEAFF,TGTGCCAGCAGTCGACAAACAGGAGAAGCTTTCTTT
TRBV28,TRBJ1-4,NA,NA,CASSPKGRDEKLFF,TGTGCCAGCAGTCCCAAGGGCAGGGATGAAAAACTGTTTTTT
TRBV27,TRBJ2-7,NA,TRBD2,CASSILADSYEQYF,TGTGCCAGCAGCATACTAGCGGACTCCTACGAGCAGTACTTC
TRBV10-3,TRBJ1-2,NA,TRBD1,CAISESTSGGFGNGYTF,TGTGCCATCAGTGAGTCGACTTCAGGGGGCTTCGGTAATGGCTACACCTTC
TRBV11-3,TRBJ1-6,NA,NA,CASSLGRGSPLHF,TGTGCCAGCAGCTTAGGGCGGGGTTCACCCCTCCACTTT
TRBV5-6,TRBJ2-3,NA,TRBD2,CASSLIIALAGGLSQYF,TGTGCCAGCAGCTTGATAATTGCGCTAGCGGGAGGGCTTTCGCAGTATTTT
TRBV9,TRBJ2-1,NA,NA,CASSVAGGPPEDEQFF,TGTGCCAGCAGCGTAGCCGGGGGGCCCCCCGAAGATGAGCAGTTCTTC
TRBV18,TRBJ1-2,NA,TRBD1,CASSPGQKHSNYGYTF,TGTGCCAGCTCACCGGGACAGAAACATTCTAACTATGGCTACACCTTC
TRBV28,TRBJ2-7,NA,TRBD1,CASSLIRTGLYEQYF,TGTGCCAGCAGTTTAATCCGGACAGGGCTCTACGAGCAGTACTTC
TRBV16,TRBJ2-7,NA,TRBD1,CASSQGTGTKAEQYF,TGTGCCAGCAGCCAAGGGACAGGGACAAAAGCCGAGCAGTACTTC
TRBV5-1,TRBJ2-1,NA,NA,CASSLEGQPYNEQFF,TGCGCCAGCAGCTTGGAAGGACAGCCATACAATGAGCAGTTCTTC
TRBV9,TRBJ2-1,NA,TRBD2,CASSPRASGRAGYNEQFF,TGTGCCAGCAGCCCCCGCGCTAGCGGGAGGGCTGGCTACAATGAGCAGTTCTTC
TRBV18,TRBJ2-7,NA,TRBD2,CASSPEASGSYEQYF,TGTGCCAGCTCACCAGAAGCGAGCGGGAGCTACGAGCAGTACTTC
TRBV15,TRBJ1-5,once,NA,CATSRDRVGASNQPQHF,TGTGCCACCAGCAGAGACAGGGTTGGGGCCTCCAATCAGCCCCAGCATTTT
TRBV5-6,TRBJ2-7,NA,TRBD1,CASSLKFRTGVTYEQYF,TGTGCCAGCAGCTTGAAGTTCCGGACAGGGGTGACCTACGAGCAGTACTTC
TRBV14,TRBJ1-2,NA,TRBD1,CASSQDPTGGYYGYTF,TGTGCCAGCAGCCAAGACCCGACAGGGGGATACTATGGCTACACCTTC
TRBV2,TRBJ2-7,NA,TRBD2,CALGGNEQYF,TGTGCCCTCGGGGGGAACGAGCAGTACTTC
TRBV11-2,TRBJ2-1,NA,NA,CASSLALAGDEQFF,TGTGCCAGCAGCTTAGCACTAGCAGGTGATGAGCAGTTCTTC
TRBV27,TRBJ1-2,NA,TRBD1,CASSPAGRGNGYTF,TGTGCCAGCAGTCCCGCCGGCAGGGGGAATGGCTACACCTTC
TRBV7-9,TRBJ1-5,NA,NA,CASSLVRHRRCSNQPQHF,TGTGCCAGCAGCTTAGTCCGACACAGGCGATGCAGCAATCAGCCCCAGCATTTT
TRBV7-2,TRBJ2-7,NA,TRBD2,CASSFAGTSGYEQYF,TGTGCCAGCAGTTTCGCCGGGACTAGCGGCTACGAGCAGTACTTC
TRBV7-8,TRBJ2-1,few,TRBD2,CASSLGTSGSEQFF,TGTGCCAGCAGCTTGGGGACTAGCGGGAGTGAGCAGTTCTTC
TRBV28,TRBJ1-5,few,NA,CASSTRRGNQPQHF,TGTGCCAGCAGTACAAGGAGAGGAAATCAGCCCCAGCATTTT
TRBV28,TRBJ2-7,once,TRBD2,CASRTSGSYEQYF,TGTGCCAGCAGAACTAGCGGCTCCTACGAGCAGTACTTC
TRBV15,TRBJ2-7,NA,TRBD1,CATSHGTGGYEQYF,TGTGCCACCAGTCACGGGACAGGGGGTTACGAGCAGTACTTC
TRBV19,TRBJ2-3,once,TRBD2,CASSASGSFPDTQYF,TGTGCCAGTAGTGCTAGCGGGAGCTTCCCAGATACGCAGTATTTT
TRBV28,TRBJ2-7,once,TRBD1,CASSLFHLDRESYEQYF,TGTGCCAGCAGTTTATTCCACCTGGACAGGGAATCCTACGAGCAGTACTTC
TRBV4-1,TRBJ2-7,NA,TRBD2,CASSQGLAGQPYEQYF,TGCGCCAGCAGCCAAGGACTAGCGGGCCAACCCTACGAGCAGTACTTC
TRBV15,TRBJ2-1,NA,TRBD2,CATSSRAGVSYNEQFF,TGTGCCACCAGCAGTCGGGCGGGAGTATCCTACAATGAGCAGTTCTTC
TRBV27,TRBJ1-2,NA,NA,CASSFNGYGGYTF,TGTGCCAGCAGTTTTAATGGTTATGGCGGCTACACCTTC
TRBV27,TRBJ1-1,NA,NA,CASSLSSENTEAFF,TGTGCCAGCAGTTTAAGTTCAGAGAACACTGAAGCTTTCTTT
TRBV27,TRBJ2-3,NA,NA,CASSLSEGTDTQYF,TGTGCCAGCAGTTTATCAGAGGGCACAGATACGCAGTATTTT
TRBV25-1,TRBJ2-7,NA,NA,CASSEQGYEQYF,TGTGCCAGCAGTGAACAGGGGTACGAGCAGTACTTC
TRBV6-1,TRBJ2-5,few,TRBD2,CASKAGQETQYF,TGTGCCAGCAAAGCGGGGCAAGAGACCCAGTACTTC
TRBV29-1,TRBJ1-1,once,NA,CSVDRGRTEAFF,TGCAGCGTTGACAGGGGTCGGACTGAAGCTTTCTTT
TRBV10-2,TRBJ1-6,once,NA,CASSEGGGALLNSPLHF,TGCGCCAGCAGTGAGGGTGGAGGGGCACTACTTAATTCACCCCTCCACTTT
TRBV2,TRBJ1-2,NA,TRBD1,CASSAPTRGQGNGYTF,TGTGCCAGCAGTGCCCCGACCCGTGGACAGGGGAATGGCTACACCTTC
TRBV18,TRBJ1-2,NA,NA,CASSPDRLYGYTF,TGTGCCAGCTCCCCAGACAGACTCTATGGCTACACCTTC
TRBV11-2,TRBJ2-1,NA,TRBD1,CASSSGTGGSYNEQFF,TGTGCCAGCAGCTCTGGGACAGGGGGCTCCTACAATGAGCAGTTCTTC
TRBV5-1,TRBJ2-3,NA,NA,CASSRDFQRGTDTQYF,TGCGCCAGCAGCCGGGACTTTCAAAGAGGCACAGATACGCAGTATTTT
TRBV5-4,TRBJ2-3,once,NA,CASSLVSIAALNTDTQYF,TGTGCCAGCAGCTTGGTTTCCATAGCGGCTCTTAACACAGATACGCAGTATTTT
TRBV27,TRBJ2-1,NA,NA,CASTRGGNEQFF,TGTGCCAGCACCCGAGGTGGCAATGAGCAGTTCTTC